This T cell receptor (beta chain) was recovered during a study of early T cells in non-severe SARS-CoV-2 infection. Study as a whole: Sequenced material consisted of bulk RNA (from unsorted whole blood), and chains were unpaired.

This clonotype was picked up many times. What it binds is not known. Study-wide results and caveats: VDJdb matches were skewed toward anti-spike CD8 T cell responses.

The TCR library protocol attached unique molecular identifiers to the individual cDNA molecules. TCRdb reprocessed the 5' RACE reads with MiXCR, giving one entry per CDR3 protein. Of about 42,000 distinct CDR3 sequences in the sample, approximately 7.1% were seen once. Germline-derived CDR1 and CDR2 are SEHNR and FQNEAQ (reference sequence). The CDR3 has 13 amino acids. With 5 bases removed from V and 8 bases from J, the gap between germline ends came to 15 bases. Sequenced: whole blood. This rearrangement joins TRBV7-9 to TRBJ1-2, with D perhaps TRBD1 (5 bases). The receptor was isolated from an adult who was a healthcare worker with PCR-confirmed SARS-CoV-2 infection or an uninfected control (not recorded which). The CDR3 region is CASSLSGPQGYTF. The DNA for the CDR3 is TGTGCCAGCAGCCTCTCAGGGCCCCAGGGCTACACCTTC.